Included here is one TCR beta chain sequence, with context. Its antigen is not known. The data derive from a study of T cell repertoires in cytomegalovirus infection. As for the study in general: Shared public TCR beta signatures pointed to both CMV infection and a matching HLA type. Study-level points and caveats: CMV-specific TCR beta clonotypes restricted by HLA-C were the ones dominating the ex vivo response. Identification of carriers of CMV plus the relevant HLA was performed using cumulative public TCR beta family frequency.

From the reads, TCRdb called clonotypes with MiXCR, one entry per CDR3 protein. Of around 440,000 distinct CDR3 sequences listed, over 9% are singletons. Material: PBMCs. This clonotype was sampled from a human donor in good health (CMV status not recorded). Some clones in this sample may be carry-over from other donors' samples.

This CDR3 reads CSARDRHHVTGTWTYEQYF. In DNA form, the CDR3 reads TGCAGTGCTAGAGATCGTCACCACGTAACCGGGACTTGGACCTACGAGCAGTACTTC. The genes are TRBV20-1 and TRBJ2-7; D possibly corresponds to TRBD2 (6 bases). The V and J ends lost 0 bases and 2 bases respectively, with 26 bases between them. CDR1 DFQATT and CDR2 SNEGSKA come from the germline V gene (reference sequence). The CDR3 loop spans 19 amino acids.